What follows is one T cell receptor beta chain and its context. This clone was picked up a small number of times. Its antigen is still unknown. Qualities for individual bases were not recorded, and no much larger clone is one base off. Other DNA sequences in this sample translate to the same CDR3. Counted from cysteine to phenylalanine, this CDR3 has 13 amino acids. The kept DNA is CDR3 alone, 39 bases in frame from the first base. Via the germline V gene, CDR1 is MNHNS and CDR2 SASEGT. Trimming costs V 6 bases and J 0 bases, and their ends lie 9 bases apart. TCR CDR3 regions were amplified from genomic DNA by multiplex PCR using the deep immunoSEQ assay. For each cell subset, the extracted genomic DNA was distributed evenly across all wells of several immunoSEQ 96-well plates, and each plate served as one replicate. Each replicate PCR for sorted subsets received about 220 ng genomic DNA, equal to roughly 29,000 T cell genomes. The purified libraries were quantified using a Qubit 3.0 fluorometer, sized with a Bioanalyzer 2100, and then quantified again using the KAPA Library Quantification kit. Every immunoSEQ 96-well plate was sequenced on a dedicated single-read 150-cycle Illumina NextSeq 550 flow cell. Processing in the source paper ran as follows. Because the immunoSEQ output held only junctional sequences and lacked quality scores, the filtering could not match the filtering applied to full-length reads. Sequences were annotated with PyIR, a Python wrapper for IgBLAST v1.9, using IMGT germline references to assign V/J genes and CDR3. Reads were removed for weak V/J assignments (E-value above 1e-6), missing CDR3, stop codons, out-of-frame junctions, or ambiguous translated residues. V3J clonotypes were defined by identical inferred V gene, J gene, and CDR3 amino acid sequence. Percentage overlap between repertoires was calculated by dividing the number of shared unique clonotypes by the size of the smaller repertoire. Three approaches were used to assess repertoire richness: RTK rarefaction, the Chao1 estimator, and Recon v2.1 estimates of unobserved clonotypes. OLGA was used to compute generation probabilities for all TCRbeta clonotypes that the gDNA method yielded from a handful of donors. Drawn from immuneACCESS, this table holds only the in-frame rearrangements with V and J called that TCRdb kept. Clones are partly lost; checked studies trace under half to an unresolved V gene and leave the rest unexplained. Clone size and the V and J calls come from that table; the DNA yielded D and trimming. The sample profile shows approximately 980,000 clones; 76% of them were found once. The biggest ten clones account for around 1.4% of the sample.

Healthy HIV-negative adults with no recently reported acute infections or vaccinations were included as donors. Only Caucasian adults living in Nashville, Tennessee, USA were represented among the donors. Magnetic negative selection was used to enrich CD4+ T cells, after which naive cells were positively selected on CD45RA and the negative fraction became the memory subset. After blood collection by leukapheresis, PBMCs were isolated using Ficoll-Histopaque density gradient centrifugation and then cryopreserved in the vapor phase of liquid nitrogen. Analytical flow cytometry was used to check the purity and quantity of each magnetically sorted T cell population. Genomic DNA was isolated from every sorted fraction and measured by UV absorbance on a Nanodrop 2000c. This sample was taken from a study of shared clonotypes between healthy human individuals (dated by TCRdb to 2018 to 2020). At the level of the whole study: A couple of women and three men aged 18 to 49 years were included in the cohort. For each donor, CD4 naive and CD4 memory were each given three plates, CD8 naive was given two plates, and CD8 memory was given one plate. Blood TCR repertoires of five healthy adults were deeply sequenced to estimate repertoire size and the extent of clonotype sharing between individuals. To increase sequencing depth and limit assay-specific biases, TCR repertoire library preparation and sequencing were carried out by different laboratories using diverse techniques. Per donor, leukapheresis produced somewhere between about 0.85 and 8.9 billion PBMCs. Here is what the overall study found, with its caveats: Larger estimated clonotype richness was generally found for naive subsets than for memory subsets. Higher generation probabilities were observed for clonotypes shared by all four sorted-subset donors than for non-shared clonotypes. Roughly 5% of naive CD4, around 3.5% of naive CD8, roughly 2.5% of memory CD4, and roughly 0.4% of memory CD8 clonotypes were shared across several donors. Even with the large sequencing depth, rarefaction of the sorted-subset datasets indicated that sequencing was incomplete. Sampling was restricted to blood, and TCR repertoires in tissues likely differ from the TCR repertoires found in blood. The genetic and exposure-history diversity represented was limited by the small number of donors. Pairwise subsampling indicated that sequencing depth was expected to affect the degree of clonotype sharing among donors.

The chain is encoded by TRBV6-1 joined to TRBJ2-7; the D gene is perhaps TRBD2, on 5 matching bases. Material for sequencing was memory CD4+ T cells sorted from blood. The sample's cell subset or site, from its label and the paper: CD45RA-negative fraction. This clonotype was obtained from a young man in good health. For the CDR3, the sequence is CASRDWSSYEQYF. The nucleotides are TGTGCCAGCAGGGACTGGAGCTCCTACGAGCAGTACTTC.